Described below is a single T cell receptor beta chain sequence and its context. This receptor's antigen is unknown. No much larger clone exists at a distance of one base, and base qualities are not known. The cohort was made up of approximately 700 healthy bone marrow donors. At the time of sampling, every cohort member was nominally healthy, though immune exposures that went unrecorded were likely present. The donor was CMV seronegative and was included in the group of a few hundred seronegative cohort members. A peripheral blood sample was provided by each donor, and peripheral blood mononuclear cells were used for TCR beta sequencing. Genomic DNA was extracted from the blood cell samples with the Qiagen DNeasy Blood Extraction Kit. This entry is derived from a study of cytomegalovirus exposure and HLA in healthy donors (dated by TCRdb to between 2016 and 2019). Regarding the research as a whole: In an earlier analysis of roughly 500 of the donors, about 270 Gb of sequence data and roughly 100 million unique TCR beta sequences from roughly 180 million T cells were reported. Typing coverage varied by locus: 629-630 donors for A, B, C, DRB1 and DQB1; approximately 500 for DQA1; some 610 for DPA1; approximately 490 for DPB1. In the later analysis, no new phenotypic data were used to find candidate immune exposures; instead, reliance was placed on TCR beta sequences and their occurrence across donors. On average, 235,054 unique TCR beta nucleotide sequences were sequenced per donor among about 400 genotyped donors of the cohort, with roughly 18% of those sequences being non-productive. An earlier analysis of around 640 of the donors used high-throughput TCR beta sequencing to judge whether each TCR beta V gene segment behaved as functional or pseudogenic. Both class I and class II loci were covered by HLA typing, at four-digit resolution. In a later analysis, previously published TCR beta repertoires from more than 500 donors were re-analyzed and high-resolution HLA genotyping was added so that TCR occurrence patterns could be studied. All discovery cohort repertoires had been generated using a single sequencing platform. About five DR-DQ haplotypes were handled as single units for association and clustering, since linkage in the cohort was strong. The study used immunosequencing to profile the T cell repertoires of 600 to 850 subjects and linked those repertoires to cytomegalovirus serostatus. The genetic ancestry cluster associated with self-reported Caucasian donors included 81% of the roughly 390 genotyped donors. An early release that covered fewer than 750 HLA-typed donors contained 250 to 350 gigabases of sequencing data and tens of millions of unique TCR sequences. High-throughput TCR immunosequencing, statistical association of individual TCRs with disease status, and machine learning were combined to predict cytomegalovirus infection status. The study aimed to test whether signatures of past pathogen exposure could be identified by cataloging public T cell receptors. Donor age, sex, ethnicity and CMV serostatus were compiled alongside the repertoire data. In addition to the first cohort of 666 subjects, a separate validation cohort of 120 different subjects was used. Genome-wide SNP genotypes for about 55% of the 666 donors were used in a later genetic analysis, which treated that subset as a discovery cohort.

The germline V gene encodes CDR1 SGDLS and CDR2 YYNGEE. Deletion took 0 bases off V and 7 bases off J, with a span of 7 bases between the germline ends. The CDR3 runs 12 residues from the cysteine to the phenylalanine. Only CDR3 DNA remains: 36 bases, in frame from the first base. The paper's findings and limits, for the study overall: Broadly in line with IMGT annotations, most TCR beta V segments showed up in productive rearrangements about 87% or about 30% of the time in an earlier analysis of several hundred of the donors. Correlated functional status among segregating V segments might be attributable to linkage disequilibrium, but an unknown experimental factor could not be ruled out. Cytomegalovirus status was reported to be diagnosed by the classifier with high specificity and sensitivity in both the original and validation cohorts. Immune exposure information for the cohort was limited to CMV serostatus. The sequencing pipeline was judged likely to have produced a cluster of highly shared sequence variants as a technical artifact. Roughly uniform sequencing depth across donors was assumed in presence/absence analyses, although this assumption may not hold. In a later analysis, several top co-occurrence clusters were reported to appear linked to parvovirus B19, influenza, CMV and Epstein-Barr virus. In a later analysis, TCR association rates were found to vary across HLA loci, with the most associated TCRs seen for DRB1 alleles and the fewest for HLA-C alleles. Some IMGT-functional V segments, including TRBV6-2 and TRBV6-3, could not be told apart with the 87-base-pair reads, so those segments were excluded. When HLA alleles, especially DR and DQ, strongly co-occurred, attributing TCR associations to individual alleles was difficult. A later genetic analysis reported fewer N-insertions in productive TCRs among donors in an Asian-associated ancestry cluster than the roughly 700-donor mean. A later genetic analysis associated a missense DCLRE1C variant with V-gene and J-gene trimming of TCR beta chains, and an independent cohort replicated the association. Across donors, most TCR sequences were observed very rarely, whereas some public TCRs were present in many individuals. A few of the identified cytomegalovirus-associated TCR beta chains were confirmed in vitro to be specific for cytomegalovirus antigens. In a later analysis, 15,000 to 20,000 TCR beta sequences were associated with specific HLA alleles at a false discovery rate of 0.05. Because HLA typing was missing for some donors at each locus, association tests included only the typed subset. Most CMV-associated TCR beta chains appeared to be HLA-restricted in a later analysis, and the HLA associations seemed to be driven largely by CMV exposure. A total of 150 or so TCR beta chains were listed by the study as associated with cytomegalovirus. In a later analysis, HLA-associated TCR beta chains showed more clonal expansion and lower generation probabilities than non-associated chains that were equally common. Over 15 rarely observed V segments, including chromosome 9 orphons, were excluded from the earlier analysis of about 600 of the donors because counts were too low. Only TCR beta chains were sequenced in this cohort, and the absence of alpha or paired-chain data limited detectable features. A further reported finding was that TCR beta sequences accurately predicted the HLA-A and HLA-B alleles for most subjects in the first cohort. The authors suggested that the approach could potentially be extended to other disease states and immunological phenotypes.

Library creation used the immunoSEQ multiplex PCR assay. For the multiplex PCR, a mixture combining 60 forward primers for TCR Vbeta segments and 13 reverse primers for TCR Jbeta segments was used. Amplification of the CDR3 region of rearranged TCR beta genes was performed with a multiplex PCR assay on genomic DNA. On the Illumina HiSeq System, the amplified TCR beta libraries were sequenced as 87-base-pair reads. As for the original processing: A later analysis tallied tens of millions of unique TCR beta chains across the 660 or so repertoires, and about 12 million of those chains were shared by two or more donors. Raw reads were error-corrected and collapsed into unique sequences with a nearest-neighbor algorithm that merged closely related sequences to remove PCR and sequencing errors. To assign V, D and J gene segments, CDR3 sequences were aligned to IMGT reference sequences. For a sequence to be retained, at least a six-nucleotide match to both a V gene segment and a J gene segment was required. Rearrangements were called productive when the CDR3 lacked stop codons and stayed in frame with V and J; all others were non-productive. Following IMGT convention, CDR3 was defined as the stretch from the second conserved V-encoded cysteine to the conserved J-encoded phenylalanine. Sequences without an unambiguous match to a single V gene segment were excluded from the earlier analysis of approximately 560 of the donors. An earlier analysis of 500 to 600 of the donors classified V segments as functional when productive rearrangements were above 56.7% and as segregating when the standard deviation between donors was above 5%. A statistical classification framework was developed to diagnose cytomegalovirus status using the catalog of TCR beta chain sequences. In a later analysis, V and J genes were assigned by comparing TCR nucleotide sequences against IMGT/GENE-DB human TR gene sequences. Using the TCRdist pipeline, a later analysis assigned CDR3 sequences along with most-parsimonious VDJ recombination scenarios. In a later analysis, every TCR beta chain was defined by the combination of its CDR3 amino acid sequence and its V-gene family, and reads without a unique V-gene family were dropped. To address suspected cross-contamination and a sequencing artifact, a later analysis removed 592 highly shared, low-generation-probability nucleotide sequences. In a later analysis, a clonal expansion index for each public chain was calculated from normalized within-repertoire ranks of inferred template counts. A later analysis computed generation probabilities with a VDJ recombination model fitted to out-of-frame rearrangements, and checked the results against IGoR. A later analysis scored TCR-TCR, TCR-HLA and TCR-CMV co-occurrence with hypergeometric tests, applying a repertoire-size bias correction to TCR pairs. A later analysis estimated false discovery rates by permuting HLA or CMV assignments 20 times. A later analysis grouped co-occurring TCRs with DBSCAN, adding TCRdist sequence similarity when clustering within HLA-allele-positive subsets. Co-occurrence clustering excluded repertoires with fewer than 30,000 or more than 120,000 public chains, plus five with anomalous nucleotide sharing. The immuneACCESS repertoire file appears here via TCRdb, limited to in-frame rearrangements. These files lack a portion of the clones; in checked studies, under half of the deficit traces to unresolved V genes, and the cause of the others is not known. V and J calls and clone size are those listed in that table; D and trimming were worked out from the DNA. This sample lists around 150,000 clones; about 75% were detected once. The ten largest make up roughly 4.7% of the sample.

The TCR originated in a man aged 55 to 70 in good health and CMV-seronegative. This chain is built from TRBV9 and TRBJ2-5, with a tentative D gene TRBD2 over 5 matching bases. The sample comprised PBMCs. The CDR3 sequence is CASSVEEGTQYF. The sequenced DNA is TGTGCCAGCAGCGTAGAAGAGGGGACCCAGTACTTC.